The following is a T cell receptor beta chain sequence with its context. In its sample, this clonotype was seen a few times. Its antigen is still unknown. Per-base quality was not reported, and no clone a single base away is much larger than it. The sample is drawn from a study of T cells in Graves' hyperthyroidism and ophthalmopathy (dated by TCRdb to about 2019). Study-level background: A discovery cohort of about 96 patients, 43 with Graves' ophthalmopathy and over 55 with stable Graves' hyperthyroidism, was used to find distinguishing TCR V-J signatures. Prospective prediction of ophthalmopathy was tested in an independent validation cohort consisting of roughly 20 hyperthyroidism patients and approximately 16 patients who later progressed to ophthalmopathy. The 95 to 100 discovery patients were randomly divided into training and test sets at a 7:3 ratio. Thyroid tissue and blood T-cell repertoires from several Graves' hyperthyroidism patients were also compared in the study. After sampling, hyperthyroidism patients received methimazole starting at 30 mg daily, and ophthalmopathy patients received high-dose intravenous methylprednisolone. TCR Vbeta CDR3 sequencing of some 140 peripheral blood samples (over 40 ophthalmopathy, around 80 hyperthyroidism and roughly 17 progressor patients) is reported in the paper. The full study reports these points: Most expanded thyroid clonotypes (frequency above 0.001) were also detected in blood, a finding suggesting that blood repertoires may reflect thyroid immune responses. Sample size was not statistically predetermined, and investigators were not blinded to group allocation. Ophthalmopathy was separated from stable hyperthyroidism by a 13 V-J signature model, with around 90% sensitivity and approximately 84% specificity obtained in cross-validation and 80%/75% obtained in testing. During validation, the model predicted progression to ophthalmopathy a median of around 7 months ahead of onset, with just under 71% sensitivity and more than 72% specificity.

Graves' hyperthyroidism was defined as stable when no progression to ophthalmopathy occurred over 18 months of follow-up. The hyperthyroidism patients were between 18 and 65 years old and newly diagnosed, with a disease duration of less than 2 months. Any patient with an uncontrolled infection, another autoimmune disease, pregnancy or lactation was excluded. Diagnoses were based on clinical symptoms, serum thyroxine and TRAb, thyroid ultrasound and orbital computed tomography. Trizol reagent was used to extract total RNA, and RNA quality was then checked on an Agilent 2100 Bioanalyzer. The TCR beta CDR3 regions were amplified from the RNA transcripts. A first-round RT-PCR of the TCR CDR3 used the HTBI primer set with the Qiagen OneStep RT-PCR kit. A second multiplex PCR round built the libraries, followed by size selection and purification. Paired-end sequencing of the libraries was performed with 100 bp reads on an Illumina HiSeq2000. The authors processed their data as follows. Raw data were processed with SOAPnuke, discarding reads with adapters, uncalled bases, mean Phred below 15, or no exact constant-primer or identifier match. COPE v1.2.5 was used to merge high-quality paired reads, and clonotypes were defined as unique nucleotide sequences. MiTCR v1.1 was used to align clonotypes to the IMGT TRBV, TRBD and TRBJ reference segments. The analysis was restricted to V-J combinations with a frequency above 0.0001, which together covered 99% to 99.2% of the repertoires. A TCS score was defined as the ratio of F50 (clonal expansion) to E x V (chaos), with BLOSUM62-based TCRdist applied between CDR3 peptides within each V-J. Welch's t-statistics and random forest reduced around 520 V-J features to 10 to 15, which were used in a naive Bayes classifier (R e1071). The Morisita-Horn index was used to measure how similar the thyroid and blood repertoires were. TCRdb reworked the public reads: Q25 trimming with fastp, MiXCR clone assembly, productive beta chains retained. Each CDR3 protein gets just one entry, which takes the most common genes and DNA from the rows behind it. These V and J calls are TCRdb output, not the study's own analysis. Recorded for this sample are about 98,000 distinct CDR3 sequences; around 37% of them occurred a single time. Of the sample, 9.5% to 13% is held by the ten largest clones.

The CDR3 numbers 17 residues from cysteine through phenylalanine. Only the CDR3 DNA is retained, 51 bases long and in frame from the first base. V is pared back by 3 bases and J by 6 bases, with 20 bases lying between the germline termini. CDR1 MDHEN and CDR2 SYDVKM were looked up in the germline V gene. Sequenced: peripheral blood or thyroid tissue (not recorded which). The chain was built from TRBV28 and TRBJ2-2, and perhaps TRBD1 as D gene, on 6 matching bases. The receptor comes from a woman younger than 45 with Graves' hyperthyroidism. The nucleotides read TGTGCCAGCAGTTTTGGCAGGGGTAGTGTCATCGCCGGGGAGCTGTTTTTT. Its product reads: CASSFGRGSVIAGELFF.